This section outlines one T cell receptor beta chain sequence together with its context. The antigen remains unidentified. Other DNA sequences in the same sample also yield this CDR3. Assay used: immunoSEQ multiplex PCR; TCRdb lists only in-frame clones, some missing. The top ten clones hold 2.5% of a sample with roughly 18,000 clones, about three quarters of them seen once. The data originate from a study of PD-1 blockade in classical Hodgkin lymphoma. Across the study: Patients were infused with nivolumab 3 mg/kg every 2 weeks. Study findings and constraints: In newly diagnosed patients, baseline TCR diversity was reportedly below that of healthy donors. CD4+ but not CD8+ TCR diversity rose significantly by C4D1. Prior to therapy, complete responders displayed diversity much like that of newly diagnosed patients.

The time point here: cycle 4 day 1 (C4D1), after 6 weeks of nivolumab. Each of the patients experienced relapse following autologous stem cell transplantation, and their brentuximab vedotin exposure differed. Negative magnetic selection isolated CD4+ T cells from thawed PBMCs. CDR1 is SGHAT, CDR2 FQNNGV, per germline. The CDR3 totals 12 residues. V was trimmed by 1 base and J by 2 bases, leaving 3 bases between them. The TCR comes from a human donor with classical Hodgkin lymphoma. The sample in question was CD4+ T cells from blood, obtained before the fourth cycle of nivolumab. The rearrangement links TRBV11-2 to TRBJ2-7, with no clear D. CDR3 sequence (DNA): TGTGCCAGCAGCTTAGTCCCCTACGAGCAGTACTTC. Protein sequence: CASSLVPYEQYF.